This T cell receptor beta chain was documented in a study of cytomegalovirus exposure and HLA in healthy donors. Regarding the study as a whole: HLA allele associations emerged for under 20,000 TCR beta sequences in a later analysis, at 0.05 false discovery rate. Within an earlier analysis, most TCR beta V segments proved productive either about 90% or about 30% of the time.

60 Vbeta and 13 Jbeta primers were used in PCR. TCRdb's copy holds only in-frame clones and misses some; the assay was immunoSEQ multiplex PCR. This table holds 100,000 to 150,000 clones, 73% found once. For this clone: Its antigen is unidentified.

Trimming removed 4 bases from V and 3 bases from J; junction bases left unmatched: 5. Germline assignment: CDR1 SGDLS and CDR2 YYNGEE. This CDR3 region has 14 residues. The source material was PBMCs. The sequence derives from a man aged 55 to 70 in good health and CMV-seropositive. The chain couples TRBV9 to TRBJ2-7, with 9 nucleotides matching TRBD1. In DNA form, the CDR3 reads TGTGCCAGCAGCCCTGTGGGACAGGGCTACGAGCAGTACTTC. It translates to CASSPVGQGYEQYF.